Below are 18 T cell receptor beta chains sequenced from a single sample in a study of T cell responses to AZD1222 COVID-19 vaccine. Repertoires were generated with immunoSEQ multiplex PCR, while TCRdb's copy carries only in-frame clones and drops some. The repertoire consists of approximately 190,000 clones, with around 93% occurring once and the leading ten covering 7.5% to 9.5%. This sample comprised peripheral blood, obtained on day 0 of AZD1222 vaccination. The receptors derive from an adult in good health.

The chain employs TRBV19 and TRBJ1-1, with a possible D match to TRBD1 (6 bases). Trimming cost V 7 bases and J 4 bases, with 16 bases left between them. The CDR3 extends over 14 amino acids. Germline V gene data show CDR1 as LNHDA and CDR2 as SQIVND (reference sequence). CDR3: CASTMGGLVTEAFF. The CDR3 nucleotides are TGTGCCAGTACCATGGGGGGGCTAGTCACTGAAGCTTTCTTT.

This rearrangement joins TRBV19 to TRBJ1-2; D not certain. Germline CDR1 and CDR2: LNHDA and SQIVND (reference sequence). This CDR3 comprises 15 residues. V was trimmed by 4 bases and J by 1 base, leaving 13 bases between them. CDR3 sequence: CASSTSELFNYGYTF. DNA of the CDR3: TGTGCCAGTAGTACCTCGGAACTCTTTAACTATGGCTACACCTTC.

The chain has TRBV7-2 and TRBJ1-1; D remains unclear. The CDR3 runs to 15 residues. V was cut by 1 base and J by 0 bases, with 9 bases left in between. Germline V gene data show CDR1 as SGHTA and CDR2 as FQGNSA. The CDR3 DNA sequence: TGTGCCAGCAGCTTAGGGGTGCATTTGAACACTGAAGCTTTCTTT. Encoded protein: CASSLGVHLNTEAFF.

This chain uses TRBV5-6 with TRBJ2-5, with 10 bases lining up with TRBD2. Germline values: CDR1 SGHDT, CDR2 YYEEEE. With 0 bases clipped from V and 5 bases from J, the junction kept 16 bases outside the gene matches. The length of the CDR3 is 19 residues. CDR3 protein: CASSLGRAGGPGSPETQYF. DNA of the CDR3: TGTGCCAGCAGCTTGGGTCGAGCGGGAGGGCCAGGTTCCCCTGAGACCCAGTACTTC.

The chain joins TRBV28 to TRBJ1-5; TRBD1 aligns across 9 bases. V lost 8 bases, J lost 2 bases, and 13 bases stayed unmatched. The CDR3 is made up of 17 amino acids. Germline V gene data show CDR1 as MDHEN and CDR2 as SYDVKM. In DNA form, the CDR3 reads TGTGCCAGCCAGAAGTCCTCGGGACAGGGCCGCAATCAGCCCCAGCATTTT. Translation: CASQKSSGQGRNQPQHF.

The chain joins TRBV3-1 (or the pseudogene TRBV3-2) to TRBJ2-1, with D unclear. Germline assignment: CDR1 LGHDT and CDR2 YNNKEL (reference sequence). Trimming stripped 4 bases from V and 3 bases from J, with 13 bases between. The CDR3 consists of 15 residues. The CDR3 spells CASSPGRPRYNEQFF. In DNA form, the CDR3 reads TGTGCCAGCAGCCCCGGCAGGCCGCGCTACAATGAGCAGTTCTTC.

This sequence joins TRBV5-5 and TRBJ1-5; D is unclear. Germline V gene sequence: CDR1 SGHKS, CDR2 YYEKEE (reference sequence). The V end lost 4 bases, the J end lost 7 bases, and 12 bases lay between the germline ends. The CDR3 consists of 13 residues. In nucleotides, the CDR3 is TGTGCCAGCAGCCCGGAGGGTTCCCAGCCCCAGCATTTT. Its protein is CASSPEGSQPQHF.

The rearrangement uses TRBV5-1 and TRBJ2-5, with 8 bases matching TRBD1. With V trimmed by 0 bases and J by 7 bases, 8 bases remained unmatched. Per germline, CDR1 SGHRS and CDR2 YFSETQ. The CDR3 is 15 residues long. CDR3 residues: CASSLGGQGRGTQYF. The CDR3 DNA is TGCGCCAGCAGCTTGGGAGGACAGGGAAGAGGGACCCAGTACTTC. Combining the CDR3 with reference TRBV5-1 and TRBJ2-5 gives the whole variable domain KAGVTQTPRYLIKTRGQQVTLSCSPISGHRSVSWYQQTPGQGLQFLFEYFSETQRNKGNFPGRFSGRQFSNSRSEMNVSTLELGDSALYLCASSLGGQGRGTQYFGPGTRLLVL.

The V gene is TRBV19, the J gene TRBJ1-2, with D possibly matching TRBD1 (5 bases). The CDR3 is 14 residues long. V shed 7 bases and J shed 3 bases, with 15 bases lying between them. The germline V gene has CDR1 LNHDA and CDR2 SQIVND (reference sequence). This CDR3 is CASNLLGGDYGYTF. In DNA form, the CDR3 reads TGTGCCAGTAACCTCTTAGGAGGGGACTATGGCTACACCTTC.

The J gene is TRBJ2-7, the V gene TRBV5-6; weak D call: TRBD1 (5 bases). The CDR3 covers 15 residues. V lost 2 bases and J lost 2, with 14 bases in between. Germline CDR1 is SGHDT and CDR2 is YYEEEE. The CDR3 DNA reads TGTGCCAGCAGCTTTATTAGGGGCAGTCCCTACGAGCAGTACTTC. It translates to CASSFIRGSPYEQYF. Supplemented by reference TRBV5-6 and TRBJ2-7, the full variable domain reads DAGVTQSPTHLIKTRGQQVTLRCSPKSGHDTVSWYQQALGQGPQFIFQYYEEEERQRGNFPDRFSGHQFPNYSSELNVNALLLGDSALYLCASSFIRGSPYEQYFGPGTRLTVT.

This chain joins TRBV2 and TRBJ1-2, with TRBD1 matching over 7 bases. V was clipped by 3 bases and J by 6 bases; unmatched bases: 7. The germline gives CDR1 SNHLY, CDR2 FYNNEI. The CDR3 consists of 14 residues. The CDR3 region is CASSEYRGVDGYTF. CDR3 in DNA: TGTGCCAGCAGTGAGTACAGGGGTGTGGATGGCTACACCTTC.

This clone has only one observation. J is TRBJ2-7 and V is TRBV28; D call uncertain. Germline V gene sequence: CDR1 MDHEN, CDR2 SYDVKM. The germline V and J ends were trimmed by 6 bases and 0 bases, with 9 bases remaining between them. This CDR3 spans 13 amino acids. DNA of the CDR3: TGTGCCAGCAGGTCCGACACCTCCTACGAGCAGTACTTC. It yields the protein CASRSDTSYEQYF.

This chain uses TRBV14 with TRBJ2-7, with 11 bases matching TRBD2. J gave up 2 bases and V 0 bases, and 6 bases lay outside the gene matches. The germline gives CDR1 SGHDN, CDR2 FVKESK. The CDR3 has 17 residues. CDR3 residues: CASSQDPGTSGTYEQYF. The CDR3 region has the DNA TGTGCCAGCAGCCAAGATCCCGGGACTAGCGGAACCTACGAGCAGTACTTC.

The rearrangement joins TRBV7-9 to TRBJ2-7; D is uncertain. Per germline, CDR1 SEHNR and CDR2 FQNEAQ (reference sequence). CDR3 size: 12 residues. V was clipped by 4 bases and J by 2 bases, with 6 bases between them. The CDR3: CASSSTPYEQYF. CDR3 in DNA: TGTGCCAGCAGCTCAACCCCCTACGAGCAGTACTTC.

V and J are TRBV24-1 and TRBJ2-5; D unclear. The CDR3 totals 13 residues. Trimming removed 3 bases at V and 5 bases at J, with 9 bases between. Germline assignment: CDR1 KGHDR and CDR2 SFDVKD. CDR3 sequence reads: CATSDVAGETQYF. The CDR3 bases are TGTGCCACCAGTGATGTAGCCGGGGAGACCCAGTACTTC.

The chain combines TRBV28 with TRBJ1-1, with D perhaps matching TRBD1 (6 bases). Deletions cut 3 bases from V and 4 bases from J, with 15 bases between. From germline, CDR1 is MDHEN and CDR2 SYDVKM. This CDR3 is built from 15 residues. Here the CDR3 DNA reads TGTGCCAGCAGTTTCCTCTCAACAGGGACCACTGAAGCTTTCTTT. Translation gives CASSFLSTGTTEAFF. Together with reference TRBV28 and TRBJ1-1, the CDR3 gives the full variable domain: DVKVTQSSRYLVKRTGEKVFLECVQDMDHENMFWYRQDPGLGLRLIYFSYDVKMKEKGDIPEGYSVSREKKERFSLILESASTNQTSMYLCASSFLSTGTTEAFFGQGTRLTVV.

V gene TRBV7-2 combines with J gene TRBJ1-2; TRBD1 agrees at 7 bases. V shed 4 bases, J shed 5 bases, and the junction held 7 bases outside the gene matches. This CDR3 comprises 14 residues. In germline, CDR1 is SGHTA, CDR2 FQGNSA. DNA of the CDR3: TGTGCCAGCAGCTCGTTCGCAGGGGGGTATGGCTACACCTTC. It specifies CASSSFAGGYGYTF.

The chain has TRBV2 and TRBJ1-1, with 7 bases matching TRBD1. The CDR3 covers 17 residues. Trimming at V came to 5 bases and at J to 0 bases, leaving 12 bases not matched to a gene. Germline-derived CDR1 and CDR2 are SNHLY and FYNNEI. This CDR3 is CASSPRQGRPMNTEAFF. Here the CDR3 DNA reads TGTGCCAGCAGTCCAAGACAGGGAAGGCCCATGAACACTGAAGCTTTCTTT.